This T cell receptor beta chain emerged from a study of beta chain features in type 1 diabetes. Study summary: No patient-donor differences in age, gender, total cells or subset yield.

Study conclusions and caveats: Researchers report that Type 1 diabetes patients had moderately but significantly shorter TCRB CDR3s across all four CD4+ subsets.

Every bit of the isolated RNA underwent reverse transcription, so sequencing read expressed TCRB transcripts. Repertoires were generated with immunoSEQ multiplex PCR, while TCRdb's copy carries only in-frame clones and drops some. The table records a few hundred thousand clones, roughly 9.8% of them present only once. In its sample, this clone was seen a few times. The target antigen is unknown. The CDR3 runs to 13 residues. Germline-derived CDR1 and CDR2 are SGDLS and YYNGEE. Between the trimmed V and J ends, which lost 3 bases and 3 bases, there was a span of 10 bases. The J gene is TRBJ2-7, the V gene TRBV9; D may be TRBD1 (6 bases). Sequenced input: central memory CD4+ T cells from blood. This TCR was sampled from a man in his thirties or forties with type 1 diabetes. This chain's CDR3 is CASSATGYYEQYF. CDR3 DNA: TGTGCCAGCAGCGCCACAGGGTACTACGAGCAGTACTTC.